These T cell receptor beta chains were read from a single sample in a study of blood T cell repertoires in COVID-19. Generated by immunoSEQ multiplex PCR, the TCRdb table keeps only in-frame clones and is missing some. This table holds about 20,000 clones, around 90% found once. Sequencing used peripheral blood. The receptors stem from a man between 65 and 80 years old with active COVID-19. Each CDR3 is given with its conserved first and last residue. A D gene is named only where the DNA matches it firmly. Clone size is given for some rows only: seen once, a few or many times, or a class if the clone is expanded.

abundance,v_gene,d_gene,j_gene,CDR3aa,CDR3nt
NA,TRBV28,TRBD1,TRBJ2-7,CASSLDRAYEQYF,TGTGCCAGCAGTTTAGACAGGGCCTACGAGCAGTACTTC
NA,TRBV6-2/TRBV6-3,NA,TRBJ2-7,CASSHRLSASSYEQYF,TGTGCCAGCAGCCACCGTCTCAGCGCCAGCTCCTACGAGCAGTACTTC
NA,TRBV28,NA,TRBJ1-1,CASSGHLEAFF,TGTGCCAGCAGCGGTCACCTTGAAGCTTTCTTT
NA,TRBV10-3,TRBD1,TRBJ2-7,CATHRDRTSYEQYF,TGTGCCACCCACCGGGACAGGACCTCCTACGAGCAGTACTTC
NA,TRBV4-1,NA,TRBJ1-2,CASSLFQAGLSGYTF,TGCGCCAGCAGCCTCTTCCAAGCAGGGCTTTCTGGCTACACCTTC
NA,TRBV7-2,NA,TRBJ1-2,CASSLIGRGYGYTF,TGTGCCAGCAGCTTAATAGGCAGGGGCTATGGCTACACCTTC
NA,TRBV3-1/TRBV3-2,NA,TRBJ1-1,CASSQGAGTEAFF,TGTGCCAGCAGCCAAGGGGCTGGAACTGAAGCTTTCTTT
NA,TRBV7-2,NA,TRBJ1-2,CASSYGRFGDGYTF,TGTGCCAGCAGCTACGGGCGCTTCGGGGATGGCTACACCTTC
NA,TRBV10-2,TRBD2,TRBJ2-3,CASRGLAGGTDTQYF,TGCGCCAGCAGGGGACTAGCGGGGGGAACAGATACGCAGTATTTT
once,TRBV5-4,TRBD1,TRBJ2-7,CASSSKTGVPYEQYF,TGTGCCAGCAGCTCCAAGACAGGGGTCCCCTACGAGCAGTACTTC
NA,TRBV27,NA,TRBJ2-3,CASSPGRAGDTQYF,TGTGCCAGCAGTCCCGGCCGGGCGGGAGATACGCAGTATTTT
NA,TRBV19,TRBD2,TRBJ2-5,CASSRVSASGSFIEETQYF,TGTGCCAGTAGTAGGGTCAGCGCTAGCGGGAGTTTTATAGAAGAGACCCAGTACTTC
NA,TRBV18,NA,TRBJ2-1,CASSPKLLTGGRNEQFF,TGTGCCAGCTCACCCAAACTGCTGACTGGAGGGCGGAATGAGCAGTTCTTC
NA,TRBV24-1,TRBD1,TRBJ2-1,CATSDPKGASYNEQFF,TGTGCCACCAGTGACCCTAAGGGGGCCTCCTACAATGAGCAGTTCTTC
NA,TRBV5-4,NA,TRBJ1-1,CASSFLGGIYTEAFF,TGTGCCAGCAGTTTTCTTGGAGGGATTTACACTGAAGCTTTCTTT